This entry lists 3 T cell receptor beta chains sequenced from one sample in a study of T cells in tuberculosis. The assay was immunoSEQ multiplex PCR, and TCRdb's table has in-frame clones only and misses some. There are 20,000 to 25,000 clones in the sample; over 95% occur only once, and roughly 9% lies in the top ten. Sequencing used PBMCs. Receptors were obtained from a donor aged 10 to 29 with latent tuberculosis or without tuberculosis infection.

The CDR3 reads CASSPAGTGKNSPLHF. The DNA of the CDR3 is TGTGCCAGCAGCCCCGCCGGGACAGGGAAGAATTCACCCCTCCACTTT. The chain uses TRBV7-9 and TRBJ1-6, with 9 bases lining up with TRBD1. This CDR3 has 16 amino acids. V lost 5 bases to trimming and J lost 7 bases; unmatched junction nucleotides: 9. From germline, CDR1 is SEHNR and CDR2 FQNEAQ (reference sequence).

The J gene is TRBJ2-1, the V gene TRBV9; 7 bases agree with TRBD1. CDR3 size: 16 residues. With V trimmed by 3 bases and J by 8 bases, 14 bases remained unmatched. The V gene's germline CDR1 is SGDLS and CDR2 YYNGEE. CDR3 DNA sequence: TGTGCCAGCAGCGCATTACCGGCGACAGGGTTTCATGAGCAGTTCTTC. This codes for CASSALPATGFHEQFF. Full variable domain (missing parts from reference TRBV9 and TRBJ2-1): DSGVTQTPKHLITATGQRVTLRCSPRSGDLSVYWYQQSLDQGLQFLIQYYNGEERAKGNILERFSAQQFPDLHSELNLSSLELGDSALYFCASSALPATGFHEQFFGPGTRLTVL.

The table lists this clone with a count of one. The chain carries TRBV29-1 and TRBJ1-2, with D perhaps matching TRBD1 (5 bases). The germline V and J ends were trimmed by 5 bases and 7 bases, with 17 bases remaining between them. Germline CDR1 is SQVTM and CDR2 is ANQGSEA. This CDR3 spans 13 amino acids. The CDR3, as DNA: TGCAGCGTTAACTCTGGACCGGGGGGTGGCTACACCTTC. Its protein product is CSVNSGPGGGYTF.